The 11 T cell receptor beta chains below were found in one sample sequenced in a study of response to subunit inactivated influenza vaccine. TCRdb re-called the RT-PCR reads with MiXCR, one entry per CDR3 protein. The sample comprises about 570,000 distinct CDR3 sequences, roughly 10% of which are singletons, and approximately 11% rests with the top ten. The same data also went into a second study, on T cells expressing NK-cell markers. From that study: 5'RACE template switching with UMIs produced the TCR beta cDNA.

Specimen: PBMCs from blood, collected on the day of vaccination. The receptors come from a man in his fifties who received an inactivated influenza vaccine.

This clonotype was recorded a few times. V and J are TRBV6-1 and TRBJ2-3, with D tentatively TRBD1 or TRBD2 (5 bases each). The CDR3 length is 15 residues. The germline CDR1 and CDR2 sequences are MNHNS and SASEGT. V dropped 5 bases and J dropped 0 bases, with 12 bases sitting between them. The chain's CDR3 is CASSRRDQSTDTQYF. CDR3 coding DNA: TGTGCCAGCAGTCGCAGGGACCAGAGCACAGATACGCAGTATTTT.

The chain couples TRBV20-1 to TRBJ2-3; D is possibly TRBD2 (5 bases). The CDR3 is 14 residues long. Germline CDR1 and CDR2: DFQATT and SNEGSKA (reference sequence). V lost 3 bases, J lost 1 base, and 11 bases lay in between. DNA for the CDR3: TGCAGTGCTAGCCCCCGGACTGGCACAGATACGCAGTATTTT. It codes for CSASPRTGTDTQYF.

This clonotype was seen more than once but under ten times. This sequence joins TRBV6-1 and TRBJ2-3, with 14 bases that match TRBD2. J lost 2 bases, V lost 4 bases, and 8 bases had no gene match. This CDR3 contains 18 residues. Germline V gene sequence: CDR1 MNHNS, CDR2 SASEGT. The DNA for the CDR3 is TGTGCCAGCAGTGTATGGACTAGCGGGGGGCCCGTCACAGATACGCAGTATTTT. Residues: CASSVWTSGGPVTDTQYF.

Many counts were recorded for this clonotype. The genes are TRBV11-2 and TRBJ2-3; D is ambiguous. There are 12 residues in the CDR3. V lost 0 bases and J 7 bases, leaving 5 bases between the germline ends. CDR1 is SGHAT and CDR2 is FQNNGV in the germline V gene. CDR3 loop: CASSLDPNTQYF. In DNA form, the CDR3 reads TGTGCCAGCAGCTTAGATCCAAATACGCAGTATTTT.

This clonotype was detected a few times. V gene TRBV7-8 combines with J gene TRBJ2-3, with D perhaps TRBD1 or TRBD2 (6 bases each). This CDR3 is built from 15 residues. In germline, CDR1 is SGHVS, CDR2 FQNEAQ. Trimming left V 5 bases short and J 2 bases short, with 14 bases between. This CDR3 reads CASSGWGADTDTQYF. CDR3 DNA sequence: TGTGCCAGCAGCGGGTGGGGGGCTGACACAGATACGCAGTATTTT. Complete variable domain (other parts from reference TRBV7-8 and TRBJ2-3): GAGVSQSPRYKVAKRGQDVALRCDPISGHVSLFWYQQALGQGPEFLTYFQNEAQLDKSGLPSDRFFAERPEGSVSTLKIQRTQQEDSAVYLCASSGWGADTDTQYFGPGTRLTVL.

This clonotype was seen a handful of times. V is TRBV7-2 and J is TRBJ2-5; TRBD1 agrees at 8 bases. The CDR3 sequence is 16 residues long. The V gene end was trimmed by 0 bases and the J gene end by 4 bases; junction bases not matched to a gene: 7. Germline V gene lookup returns CDR1 SGHTA and CDR2 FQGNSA. The CDR3, as DNA: TGTGCCAGCAGCTTAGCTCCGGGCAGGGGGCTAGAGACCCAGTACTTC. It translates to CASSLAPGRGLETQYF.

This clonotype was recorded at least ten times. The chain couples TRBV10-2 to TRBJ2-7; D is unresolved. This CDR3 has 11 residues. The V gene's germline CDR1 is WSHSY and CDR2 SAAADI. Trimming pared 9 bases from V and 3 bases from J, leaving 9 bases between. The CDR3 coding sequence is TGCGCCAGTTCCGCGCACTACGAGCAGTACTTC. It translates to CASSAHYEQYF.

The CDR3 spells CASSSFSGGTDTQYF. The CDR3 DNA sequence: TGTGCCAGCAGCTCGTTTAGCGGGGGCACAGATACGCAGTATTTT. V and J are TRBV7-2 and TRBJ2-3; 8 bases align to TRBD2. Germline-derived CDR1 and CDR2 are SGHTA and FQGNSA. The CDR3 spans 15 residues. V was clipped by 4 bases and J by 1 base; unmatched bases: 4.

Ten or more counts support this clonotype. The chain has TRBV6-5 and TRBJ2-2; 8 positions match TRBD2. V shed 4 bases, J shed 6 bases, and the junction held 4 bases outside the gene matches. CDR3 length: 14 residues. Per germline, CDR1 MNHEY and CDR2 SVGAGI. The CDR3 sequence is CASSFGGEAGELFF. The CDR3, as DNA: TGTGCCAGCAGTTTCGGGGGGGAGGCCGGGGAGCTGTTTTTT.

DNA of the CDR3: TGTGCCATCAGTGAGTCGAGTCCTGAGCAGTTCTTC. Amino acid sequence: CAISESSPEQFF. The V call is TRBV10-3, the J call TRBJ2-1; D ambiguous. Trimming left V 0 bases short and J 9 bases short, with 6 bases between. In germline, CDR1 is ENHRY, CDR2 SYGVKD. The CDR3 runs to 12 residues.

J is TRBJ1-6 and V is TRBV30; D remains ambiguous. Germline CDR1 GTSNPN, CDR2 SVGIG (reference sequence). Trimming pared 2 bases from V and 2 bases from J, leaving 13 bases between. CDR3 length equals 16 residues. The CDR3 here is CAWSRSGATYNSPLHF. CDR3 sequence (DNA): TGTGCCTGGAGTCGATCAGGAGCGACCTATAATTCACCCCTCCACTTT.